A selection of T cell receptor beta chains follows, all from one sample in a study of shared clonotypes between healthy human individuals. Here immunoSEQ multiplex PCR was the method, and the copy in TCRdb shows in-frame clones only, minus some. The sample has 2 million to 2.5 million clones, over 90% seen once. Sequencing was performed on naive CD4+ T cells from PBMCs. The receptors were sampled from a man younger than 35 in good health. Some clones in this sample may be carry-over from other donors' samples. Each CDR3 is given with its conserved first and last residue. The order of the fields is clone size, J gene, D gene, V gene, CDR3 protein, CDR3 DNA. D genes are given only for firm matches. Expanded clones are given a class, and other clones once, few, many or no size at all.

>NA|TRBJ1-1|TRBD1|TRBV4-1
CASRPGAGGAWNTEAFF
TGCGCCAGCAGACCCGGGGCAGGGGGCGCTTGGAACACTGAAGCTTTCTTT
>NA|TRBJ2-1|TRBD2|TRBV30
CAWSGILAANEQFF
TGTGCCTGGAGTGGTATACTAGCGGCTAATGAGCAGTTCTTC
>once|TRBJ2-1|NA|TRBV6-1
CASMQGWLDEQFF
TGTGCCAGCATGCAGGGGTGGTTAGATGAGCAGTTCTTC
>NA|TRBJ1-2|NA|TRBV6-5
CASSRQETYGYTF
TGTGCCAGCAGCAGACAGGAGACCTATGGCTACACCTTC
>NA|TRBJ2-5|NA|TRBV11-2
CASRPLLRGQETQYF
TGTGCCAGCAGACCCCTATTGCGGGGACAAGAGACCCAGTACTTC
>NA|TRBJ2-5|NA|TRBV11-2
CASTVYRVRGGQETQYF
TGTGCCAGCACAGTCTACAGGGTCCGAGGGGGGCAAGAGACCCAGTACTTC
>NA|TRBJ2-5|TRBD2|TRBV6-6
CASSSSDGGEETQYF
TGTGCCAGCAGTTCATCGGACGGGGGGGAAGAGACCCAGTACTTC
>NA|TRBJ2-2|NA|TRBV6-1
CAIQSFTGELFF
TGTGCCATCCAGAGTTTCACCGGGGAGCTGTTTTTT
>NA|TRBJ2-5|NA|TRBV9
CASSAPFRQETQYF
TGTGCCAGCAGCGCCCCTTTTAGGCAAGAGACCCAGTACTTC
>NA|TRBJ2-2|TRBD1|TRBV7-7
CASSQGQPPGELFF
TGTGCCAGCAGCCAGGGACAGCCCCCCGGGGAGCTGTTTTTT
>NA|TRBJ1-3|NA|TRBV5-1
CASSPLPPGSENTIYF
TGCGCCAGCAGCCCCCTCCCCCCAGGGTCCGAAAACACCATATATTTT
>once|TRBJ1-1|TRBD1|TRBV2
CASGQGVIEAFF
TGTGCCAGCGGACAGGGGGTCATTGAAGCTTTCTTT
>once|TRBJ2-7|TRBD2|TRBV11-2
CASSFDRGGPYEQYF
TGTGCCAGCAGCTTCGACCGGGGGGGCCCCTACGAGCAGTACTTC
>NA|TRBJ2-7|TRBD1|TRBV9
CASSAGQGGEQYF
TGTGCCAGCAGCGCCGGACAGGGTGGCGAGCAGTACTTC
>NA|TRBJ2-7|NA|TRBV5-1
CASSHGRGAATYEQYF
TGCGCCAGCAGCCACGGCCGGGGGGCCGCAACCTACGAGCAGTACTTC
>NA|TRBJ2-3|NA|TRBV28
CASSSAYRLINPDTQYF
TGTGCCAGCAGCTCCGCGTACAGGCTCATAAACCCAGATACGCAGTATTTT
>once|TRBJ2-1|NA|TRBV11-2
CASSLLGNEQFF
TGTGCCAGCAGCTTACTCGGGAATGAGCAGTTCTTC
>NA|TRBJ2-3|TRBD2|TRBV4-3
CASSQVRAGGSETQYF
TGCGCCAGCAGCCAAGTACGGGCGGGAGGTTCAGAGACGCAGTATTTT
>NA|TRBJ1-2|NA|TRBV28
CASSWGGQGYTF
TGTGCCAGCAGTTGGGGAGGGCAAGGCTACACCTTC
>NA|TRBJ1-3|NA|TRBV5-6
CASSGDAGVSGNTIYF
TGTGCCAGCAGCGGGGACGCAGGGGTCTCCGGAAACACCATATATTTT